This T cell receptor beta chain originates from a study of blood T cell repertoires in COVID-19. Study-wide context: The United States, Italy and Spain provided the acute and convalescent COVID-19 samples. T cells, B-cell-depleted T cells, or PBMCs supplied cDNA or gDNA.

In the authors' workflow: Amplification of reference gene primers was used by the study to estimate nucleated cell counts. The method was immunoSEQ multiplex PCR; TCRdb's version includes in-frame clones alone and lacks a portion of them. V and J calls and clone size follow that table, whereas D and trimming were derived from the DNA. There are some 26,000 clones in the sample; more than 80% occur only once, and roughly 3% lies in the top ten. Specimen: peripheral blood. This TCR derives from a human donor in a cohort sampled during active COVID-19.

The CDR3 reads CASSLRAGNPRAFF. In nucleotides, the CDR3 is TGTGCCAGCAGCTTGAGGGCAGGGAACCCTAGGGCTTTCTTT. The V and J genes are TRBV5-6 and TRBJ1-1; D is possibly TRBD1 (5 bases). The length of the CDR3 is 14 residues. Trimming removed 1 base from V and 11 bases from J, with 18 bases in between. From germline, CDR1 is SGHDT and CDR2 YYEEEE.